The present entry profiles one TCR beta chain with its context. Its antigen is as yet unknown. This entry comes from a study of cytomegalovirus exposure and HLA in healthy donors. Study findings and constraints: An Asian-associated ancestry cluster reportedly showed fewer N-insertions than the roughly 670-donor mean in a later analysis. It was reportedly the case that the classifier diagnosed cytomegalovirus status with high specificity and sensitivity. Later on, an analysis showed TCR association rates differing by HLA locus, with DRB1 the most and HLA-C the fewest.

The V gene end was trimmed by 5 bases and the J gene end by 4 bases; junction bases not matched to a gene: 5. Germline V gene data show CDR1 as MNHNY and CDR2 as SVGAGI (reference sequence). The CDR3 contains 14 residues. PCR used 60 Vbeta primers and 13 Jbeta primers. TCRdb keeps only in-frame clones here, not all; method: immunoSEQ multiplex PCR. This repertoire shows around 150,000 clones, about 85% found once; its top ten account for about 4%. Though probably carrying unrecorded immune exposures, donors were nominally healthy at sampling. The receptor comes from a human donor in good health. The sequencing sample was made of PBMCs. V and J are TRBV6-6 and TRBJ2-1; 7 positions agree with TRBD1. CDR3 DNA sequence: TGTGCCAGCAGTCGACAGGGAGAATACAATGAGCAGTTCTTC. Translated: CASSRQGEYNEQFF.